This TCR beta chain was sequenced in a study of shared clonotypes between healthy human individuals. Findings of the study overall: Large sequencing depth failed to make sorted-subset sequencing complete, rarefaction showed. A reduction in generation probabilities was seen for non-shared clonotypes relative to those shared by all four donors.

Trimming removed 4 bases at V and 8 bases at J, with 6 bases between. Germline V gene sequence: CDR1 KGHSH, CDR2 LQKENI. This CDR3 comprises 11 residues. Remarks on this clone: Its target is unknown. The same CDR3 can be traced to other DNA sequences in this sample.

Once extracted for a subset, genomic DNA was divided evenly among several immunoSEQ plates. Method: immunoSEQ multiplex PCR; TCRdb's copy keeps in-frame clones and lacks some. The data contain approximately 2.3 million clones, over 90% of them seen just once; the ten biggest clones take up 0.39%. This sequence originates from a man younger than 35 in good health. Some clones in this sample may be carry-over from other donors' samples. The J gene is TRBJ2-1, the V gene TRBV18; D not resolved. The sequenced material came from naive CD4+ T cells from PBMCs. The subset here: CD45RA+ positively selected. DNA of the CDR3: TGTGCCAGCTCACAAGGAGATGAGCAGTTCTTC. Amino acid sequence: CASSQGDEQFF.